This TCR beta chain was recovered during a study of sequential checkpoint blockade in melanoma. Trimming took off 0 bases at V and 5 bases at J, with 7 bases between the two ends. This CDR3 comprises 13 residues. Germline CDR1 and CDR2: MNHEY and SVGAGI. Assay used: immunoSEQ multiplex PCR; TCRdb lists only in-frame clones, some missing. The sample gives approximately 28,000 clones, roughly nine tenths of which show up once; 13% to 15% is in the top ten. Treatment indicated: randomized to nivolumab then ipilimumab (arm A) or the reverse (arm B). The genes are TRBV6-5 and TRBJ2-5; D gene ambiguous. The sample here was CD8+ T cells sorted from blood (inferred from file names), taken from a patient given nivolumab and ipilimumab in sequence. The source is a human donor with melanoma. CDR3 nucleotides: TGTGCCAGCAGTTACTCCGTCGGGGAGACCCAGTACTTC. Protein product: CASSYSVGETQYF.